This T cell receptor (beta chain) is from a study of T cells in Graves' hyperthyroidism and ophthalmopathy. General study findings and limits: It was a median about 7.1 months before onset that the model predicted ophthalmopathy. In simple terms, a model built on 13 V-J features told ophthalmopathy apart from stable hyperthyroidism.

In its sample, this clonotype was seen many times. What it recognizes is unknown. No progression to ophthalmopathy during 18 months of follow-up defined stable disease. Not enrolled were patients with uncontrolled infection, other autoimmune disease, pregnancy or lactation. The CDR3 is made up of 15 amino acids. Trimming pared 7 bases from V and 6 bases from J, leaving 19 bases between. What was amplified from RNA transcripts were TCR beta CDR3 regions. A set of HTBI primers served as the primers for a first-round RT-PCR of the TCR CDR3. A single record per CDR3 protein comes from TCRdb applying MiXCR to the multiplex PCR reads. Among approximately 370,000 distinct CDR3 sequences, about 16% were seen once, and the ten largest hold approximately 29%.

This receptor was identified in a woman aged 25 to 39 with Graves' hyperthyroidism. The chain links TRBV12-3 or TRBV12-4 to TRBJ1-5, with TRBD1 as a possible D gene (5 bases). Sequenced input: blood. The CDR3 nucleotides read TGTGCCAGCACCCAGGGAGACTCCCTCGGTCAGCCCCAGCATTTT. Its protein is CASTQGDSLGQPQHF.